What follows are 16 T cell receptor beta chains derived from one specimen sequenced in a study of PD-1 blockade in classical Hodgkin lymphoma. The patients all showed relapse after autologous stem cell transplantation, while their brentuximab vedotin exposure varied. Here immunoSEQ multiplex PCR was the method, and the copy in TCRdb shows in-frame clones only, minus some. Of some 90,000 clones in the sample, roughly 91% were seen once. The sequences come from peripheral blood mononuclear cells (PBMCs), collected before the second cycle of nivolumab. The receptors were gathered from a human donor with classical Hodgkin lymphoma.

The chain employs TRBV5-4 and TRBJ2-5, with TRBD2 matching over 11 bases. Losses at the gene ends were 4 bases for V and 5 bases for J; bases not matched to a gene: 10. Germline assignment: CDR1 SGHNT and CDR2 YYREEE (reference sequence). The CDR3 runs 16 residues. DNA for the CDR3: TGTGCCAGCAGCCCCGAAGTAGCGGGAGGGCGGGAGACCCAGTACTTC. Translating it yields CASSPEVAGGRETQYF.

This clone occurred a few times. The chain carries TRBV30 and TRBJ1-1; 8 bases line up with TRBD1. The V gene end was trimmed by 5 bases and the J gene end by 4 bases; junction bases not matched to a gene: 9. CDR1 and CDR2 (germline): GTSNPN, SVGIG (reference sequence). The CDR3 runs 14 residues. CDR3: CAWQLDRGGTEAFF. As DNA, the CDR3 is TGTGCCTGGCAACTCGACAGGGGAGGCACTGAAGCTTTCTTT.

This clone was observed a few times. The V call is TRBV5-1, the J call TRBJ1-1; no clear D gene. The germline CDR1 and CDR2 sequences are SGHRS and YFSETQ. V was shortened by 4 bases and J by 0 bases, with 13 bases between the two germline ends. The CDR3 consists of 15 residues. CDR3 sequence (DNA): TGCGCCAGCAGCAACACTCGCGGACTGAACACTGAAGCTTTCTTT. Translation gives CASSNTRGLNTEAFF.

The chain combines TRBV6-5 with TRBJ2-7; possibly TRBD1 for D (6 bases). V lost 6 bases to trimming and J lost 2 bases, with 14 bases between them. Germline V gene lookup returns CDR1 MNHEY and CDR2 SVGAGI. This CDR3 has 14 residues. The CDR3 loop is CASSRRTVTYEQYF. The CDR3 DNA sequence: TGTGCCAGCAGCCGGCGGACAGTAACCTACGAGCAGTACTTC.

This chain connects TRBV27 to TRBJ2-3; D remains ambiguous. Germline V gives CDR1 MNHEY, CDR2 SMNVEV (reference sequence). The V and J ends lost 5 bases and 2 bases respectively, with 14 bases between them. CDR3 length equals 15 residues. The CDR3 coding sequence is TGTGCCAGCAGTCCCTTCTACGGAGCCACAGATACGCAGTATTTT. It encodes CASSPFYGATDTQYF.

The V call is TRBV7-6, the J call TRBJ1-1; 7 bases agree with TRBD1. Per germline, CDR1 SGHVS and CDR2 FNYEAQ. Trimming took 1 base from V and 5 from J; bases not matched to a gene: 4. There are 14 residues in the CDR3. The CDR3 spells CASSLEGAWTEAFF. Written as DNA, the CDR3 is TGTGCCAGCAGCTTAGAGGGGGCATGGACTGAAGCTTTCTTT.

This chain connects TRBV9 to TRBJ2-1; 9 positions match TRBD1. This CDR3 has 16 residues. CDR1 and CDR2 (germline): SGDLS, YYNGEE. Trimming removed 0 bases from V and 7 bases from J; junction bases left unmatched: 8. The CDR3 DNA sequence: TGTGCCAGCAGCGTAGTGGGGACAGGGAGTTCTAATGAGCAGTTCTTC. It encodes CASSVVGTGSSNEQFF.

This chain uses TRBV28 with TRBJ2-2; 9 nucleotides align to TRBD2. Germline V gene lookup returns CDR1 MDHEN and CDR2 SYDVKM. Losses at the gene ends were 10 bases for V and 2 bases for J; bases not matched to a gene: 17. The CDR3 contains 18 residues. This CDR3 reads CAMPRTSAPQGNTGELFF. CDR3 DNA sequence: TGTGCCATGCCCCGGACTAGCGCCCCTCAAGGAAACACCGGGGAGCTGTTTTTT.

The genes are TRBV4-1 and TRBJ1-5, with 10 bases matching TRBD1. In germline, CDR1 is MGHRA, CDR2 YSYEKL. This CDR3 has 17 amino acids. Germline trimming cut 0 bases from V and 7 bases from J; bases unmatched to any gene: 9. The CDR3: CASSQDPTGQGFQPQHF. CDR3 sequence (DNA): TGCGCCAGCAGCCAAGATCCCACGGGACAGGGGTTCCAGCCCCAGCATTTT.

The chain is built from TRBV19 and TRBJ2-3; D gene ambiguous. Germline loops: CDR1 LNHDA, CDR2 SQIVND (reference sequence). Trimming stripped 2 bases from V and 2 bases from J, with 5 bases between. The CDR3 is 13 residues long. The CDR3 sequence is CASSIRNTDTQYF. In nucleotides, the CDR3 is TGTGCCAGTAGTATACGGAACACAGATACGCAGTATTTT.

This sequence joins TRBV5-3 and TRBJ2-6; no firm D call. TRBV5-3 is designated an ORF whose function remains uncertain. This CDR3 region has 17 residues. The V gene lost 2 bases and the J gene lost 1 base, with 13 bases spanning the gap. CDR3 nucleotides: TGTGCCAGAAGCTTTTGGTGGGTGGCGTCTGGGGCCAACGTCCTGACTTTC. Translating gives CARSFWWVASGANVLTF.

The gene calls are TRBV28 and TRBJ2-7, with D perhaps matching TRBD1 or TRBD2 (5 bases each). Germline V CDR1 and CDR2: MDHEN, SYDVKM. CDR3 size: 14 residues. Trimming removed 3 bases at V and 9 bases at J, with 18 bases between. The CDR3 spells CASSFRGHYLGQYF. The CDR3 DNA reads TGTGCCAGCAGTTTCCGGGGCCACTACTTGGGGCAGTACTTC.

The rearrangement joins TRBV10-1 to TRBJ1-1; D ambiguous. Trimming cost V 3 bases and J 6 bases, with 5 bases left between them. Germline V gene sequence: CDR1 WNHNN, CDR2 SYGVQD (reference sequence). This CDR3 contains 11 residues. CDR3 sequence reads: CASSDGAEAFF. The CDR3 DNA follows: TGCGCCAGCAGTGATGGAGCTGAAGCTTTCTTT.

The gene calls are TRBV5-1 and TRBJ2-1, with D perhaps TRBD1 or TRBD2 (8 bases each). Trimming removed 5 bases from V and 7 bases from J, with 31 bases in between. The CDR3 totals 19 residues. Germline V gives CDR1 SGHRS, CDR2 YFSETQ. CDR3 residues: CASRAPGQAVSGGRNEQFF. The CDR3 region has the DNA TGCGCCAGCAGGGCTCCGGGACAGGCCGTGTCGGGAGGGCGTAATGAGCAGTTCTTC.

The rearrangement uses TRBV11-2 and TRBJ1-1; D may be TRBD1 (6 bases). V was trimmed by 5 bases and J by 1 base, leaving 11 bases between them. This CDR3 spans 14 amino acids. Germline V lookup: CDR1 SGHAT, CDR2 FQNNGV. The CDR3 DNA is TGTGCCAGCAGCGCCCGACAGGAGAACACTGAAGCTTTCTTT. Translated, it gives CASSARQENTEAFF.

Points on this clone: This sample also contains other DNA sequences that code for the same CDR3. The CDR3 DNA sequence: TGTGCCAGCAGCACGACAGGATATGGCTACACCTTC. Its translation is CASSTTGYGYTF. The V and J genes are TRBV28 and TRBJ1-2; possible D gene TRBD1, 6 bases. Trimming cost V 6 bases and J 5 bases, with 10 bases left between them. Germline V gene data show CDR1 as MDHEN and CDR2 as SYDVKM. CDR3 size: 12 residues.